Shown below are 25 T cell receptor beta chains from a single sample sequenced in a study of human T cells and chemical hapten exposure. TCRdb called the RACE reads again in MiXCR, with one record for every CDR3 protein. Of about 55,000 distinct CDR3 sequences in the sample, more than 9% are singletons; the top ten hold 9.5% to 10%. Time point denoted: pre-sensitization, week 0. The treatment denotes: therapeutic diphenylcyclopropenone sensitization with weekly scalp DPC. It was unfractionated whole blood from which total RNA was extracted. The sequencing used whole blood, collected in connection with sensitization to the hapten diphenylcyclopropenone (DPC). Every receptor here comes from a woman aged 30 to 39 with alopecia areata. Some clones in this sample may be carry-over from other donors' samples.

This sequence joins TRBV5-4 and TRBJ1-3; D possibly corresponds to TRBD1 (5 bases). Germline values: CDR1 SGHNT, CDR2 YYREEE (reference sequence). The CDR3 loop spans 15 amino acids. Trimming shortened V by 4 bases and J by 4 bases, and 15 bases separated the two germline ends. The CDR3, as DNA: TGTGCCAGCAGCCCCGGGGCGCCTGGGGGAAACACCATATATTTT. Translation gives CASSPGAPGGNTIYF.

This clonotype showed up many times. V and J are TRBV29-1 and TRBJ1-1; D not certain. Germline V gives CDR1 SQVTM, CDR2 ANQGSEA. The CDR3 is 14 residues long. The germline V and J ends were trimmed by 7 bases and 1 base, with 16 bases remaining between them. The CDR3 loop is CSAKRTAENTEAFF. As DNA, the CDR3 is TGCAGCGCCAAGCGGACGGCAGAGAACACTGAAGCTTTCTTT.

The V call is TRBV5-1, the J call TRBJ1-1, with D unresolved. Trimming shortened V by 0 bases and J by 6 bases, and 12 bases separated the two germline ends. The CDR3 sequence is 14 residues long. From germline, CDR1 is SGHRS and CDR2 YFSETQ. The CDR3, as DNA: TGCGCCAGCAGCTTGGGGGCCAGCTCGTCTGAAGCTTTCTTT. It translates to CASSLGASSSEAFF. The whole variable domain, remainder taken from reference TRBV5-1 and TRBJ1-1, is KAGVTQTPRYLIKTRGQQVTLSCSPISGHRSVSWYQQTPGQGLQFLFEYFSETQRNKGNFPGRFSGRQFSNSRSEMNVSTLELGDSALYLCASSLGASSSEAFFGQGTRLTVV.

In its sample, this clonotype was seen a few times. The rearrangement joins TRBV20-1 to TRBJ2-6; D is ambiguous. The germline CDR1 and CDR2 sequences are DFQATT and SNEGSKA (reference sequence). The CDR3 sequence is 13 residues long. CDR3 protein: CSAPYSGANVLTF. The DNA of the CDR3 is TGCAGCGCTCCGTACTCTGGGGCCAACGTCCTGACTTTC.

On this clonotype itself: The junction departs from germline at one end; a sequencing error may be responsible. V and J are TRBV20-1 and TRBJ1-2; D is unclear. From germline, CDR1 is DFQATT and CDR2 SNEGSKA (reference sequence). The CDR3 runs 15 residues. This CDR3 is CSASSLARSNYGDTF. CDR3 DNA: TGCAGTGCTAGTTCTCTGGCCCGTTCTAACTATGGCGACACCTTC.

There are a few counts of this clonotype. The CDR3 loop is CASSVSARGATDTQYF. The CDR3 DNA reads TGTGCCAGCAGCGTAAGCGCGCGGGGGGCCACAGATACGCAGTATTTT. V usage is TRBV4-2 and J usage is TRBJ2-3; 8 bases are a match to TRBD2. CDR3 length: 16 residues. Germline V CDR1 and CDR2: LGHNA, YNFKEQ. V lost 5 bases, J lost 2 bases, and 9 bases stayed unmatched.

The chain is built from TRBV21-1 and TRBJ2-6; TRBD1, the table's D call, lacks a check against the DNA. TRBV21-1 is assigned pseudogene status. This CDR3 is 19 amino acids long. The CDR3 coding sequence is TGTGCCAGCAGCTCAACAGGGGGTCTAGAGATATCTGGGGCCAACGTCCTGAATTTC. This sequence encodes CASSSTGGLEISGANVLNF.

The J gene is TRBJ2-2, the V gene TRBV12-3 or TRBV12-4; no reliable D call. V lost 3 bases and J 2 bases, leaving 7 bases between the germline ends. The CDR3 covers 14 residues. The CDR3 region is CASSFQQNTGELFF. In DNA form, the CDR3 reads TGTGCCAGCAGTTTCCAGCAAAACACCGGGGAGCTGTTTTTT.

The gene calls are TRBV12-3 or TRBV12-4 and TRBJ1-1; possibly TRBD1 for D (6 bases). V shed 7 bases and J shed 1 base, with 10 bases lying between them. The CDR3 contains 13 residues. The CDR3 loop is CASTLQGNTEAFF. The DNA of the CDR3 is TGTGCCAGCACCCTACAGGGGAACACTGAAGCTTTCTTT.

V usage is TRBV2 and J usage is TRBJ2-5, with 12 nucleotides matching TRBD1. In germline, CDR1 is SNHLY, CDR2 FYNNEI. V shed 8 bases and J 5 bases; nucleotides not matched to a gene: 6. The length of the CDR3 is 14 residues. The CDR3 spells CASGGTGGSETQYF. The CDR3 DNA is TGTGCCAGCGGCGGGACAGGGGGCAGTGAGACCCAGTACTTC. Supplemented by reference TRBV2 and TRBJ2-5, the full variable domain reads EPEVTQTPSHQVTQMGQEVILRCVPISNHLYFYWYRQILGQKVEFLVSFYNNEISEKSEIFDDQFSVERPDGSNFTLKIRSTKLEDSAMYFCASGGTGGSETQYFGPGTRLLVL.

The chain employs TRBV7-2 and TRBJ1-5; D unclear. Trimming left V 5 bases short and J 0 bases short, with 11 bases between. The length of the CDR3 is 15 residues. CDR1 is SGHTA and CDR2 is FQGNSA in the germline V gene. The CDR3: CASSPGRNSNQPQHF. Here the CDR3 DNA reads TGTGCCAGCAGCCCCGGACGGAATAGCAATCAGCCCCAGCATTTT.

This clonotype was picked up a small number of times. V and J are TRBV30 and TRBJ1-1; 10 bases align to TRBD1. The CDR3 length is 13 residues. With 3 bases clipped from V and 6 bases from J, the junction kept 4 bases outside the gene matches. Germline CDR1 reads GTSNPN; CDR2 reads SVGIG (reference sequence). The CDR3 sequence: CAWSQGTGAEAFF. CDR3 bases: TGTGCCTGGAGCCAAGGGACAGGGGCTGAAGCTTTCTTT.

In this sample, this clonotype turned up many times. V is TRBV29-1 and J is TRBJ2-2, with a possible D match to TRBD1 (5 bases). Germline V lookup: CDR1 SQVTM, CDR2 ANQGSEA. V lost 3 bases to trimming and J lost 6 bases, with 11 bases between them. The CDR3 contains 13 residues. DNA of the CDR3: TGCAGCGTTGACGCAGGGAAAGCCGGGGAGCTGTTTTTT. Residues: CSVDAGKAGELFF.

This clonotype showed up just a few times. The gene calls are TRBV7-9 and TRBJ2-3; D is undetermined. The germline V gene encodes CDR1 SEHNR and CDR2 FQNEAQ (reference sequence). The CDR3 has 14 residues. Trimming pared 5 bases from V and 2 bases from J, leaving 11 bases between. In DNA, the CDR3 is TGTGCCAGCAGCCTGCCCTCCCCCACAGATACGCAGTATTTT. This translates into CASSLPSPTDTQYF.

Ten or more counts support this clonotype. The CDR3 region has the DNA TGCGCCAGCAGCCTGGCAGTAAGTGAAAAACTGTTTTTT. Protein sequence: CASSLAVSEKLFF. The chain has TRBV4-1 and TRBJ1-4; D remains ambiguous. The V end was cut by 4 bases, the J end by 7 bases, with 10 bases between. Germline V CDR1 and CDR2: MGHRA, YSYEKL. This CDR3 has 13 residues.

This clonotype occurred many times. CDR3 nucleotide sequence: TGTGCCAGCAGGACCGACAGGGGATTTGTCGGGGAGCTGTTTTTT. It encodes CASRTDRGFVGELFF. The V gene is TRBV7-8, the J gene TRBJ2-2; 8 bases are shared with TRBD1. V shed 6 bases, J shed 7 bases, and the junction held 10 bases outside the gene matches. The CDR3 consists of 15 residues. Germline loops: CDR1 SGHVS, CDR2 FQNEAQ.

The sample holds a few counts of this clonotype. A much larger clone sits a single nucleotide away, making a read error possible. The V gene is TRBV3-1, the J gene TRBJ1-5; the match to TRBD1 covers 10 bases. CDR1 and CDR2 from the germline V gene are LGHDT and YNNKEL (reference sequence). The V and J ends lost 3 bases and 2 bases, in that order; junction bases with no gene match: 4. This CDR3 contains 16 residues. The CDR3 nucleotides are TGTGCCAGCAGCCAGGGGGACAGGGGTCGCAATCAGCCCCAGCATTTT. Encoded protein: CASSQGDRGRNQPQHF.

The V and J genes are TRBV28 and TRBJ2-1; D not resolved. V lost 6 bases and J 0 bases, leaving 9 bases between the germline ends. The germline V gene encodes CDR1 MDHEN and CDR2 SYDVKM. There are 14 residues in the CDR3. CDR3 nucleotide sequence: TGTGCCAGCAGCTTCGACGGCTCCTACAATGAGCAGTTCTTC. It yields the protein CASSFDGSYNEQFF.

CDR3 bases: TGTGCCACCCGGGGTCTAGCGGGCACAGATACGCAGTATTTT. Its translation: CATRGLAGTDTQYF. The chain couples TRBV12-3 or TRBV12-4 to TRBJ2-3; 7 bases match TRBD2. V lost 10 bases and J lost 1; bases outside the gene matches: 8. The CDR3 runs to 14 residues.

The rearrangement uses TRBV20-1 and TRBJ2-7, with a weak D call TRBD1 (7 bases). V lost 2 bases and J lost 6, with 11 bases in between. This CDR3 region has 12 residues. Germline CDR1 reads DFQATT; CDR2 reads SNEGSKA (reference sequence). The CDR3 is CSARRQGGEQYF. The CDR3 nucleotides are TGCAGTGCTAGACGACAGGGAGGCGAGCAGTACTTC.

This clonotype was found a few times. The CDR3 DNA reads as TGTGCCAGCAGCCAAGTCCACGAGCAGTACTTC. Translation: CASSQVHEQYF. V and J are TRBV14 and TRBJ2-7; D is uncertain. The V and J ends lost 1 base and 5 bases respectively, with 3 bases between them. CDR3 length: 11 amino acids. In germline, CDR1 is SGHDN, CDR2 FVKESK.

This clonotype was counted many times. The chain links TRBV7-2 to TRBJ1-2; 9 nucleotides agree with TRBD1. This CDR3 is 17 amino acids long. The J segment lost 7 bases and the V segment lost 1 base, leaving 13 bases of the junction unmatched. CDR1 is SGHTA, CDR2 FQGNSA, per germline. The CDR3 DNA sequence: TGTGCCAGCAGCTTAGTGAAGGGGACAGGGAGCGTAGGTGGCTACACCTTC. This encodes CASSLVKGTGSVGGYTF.

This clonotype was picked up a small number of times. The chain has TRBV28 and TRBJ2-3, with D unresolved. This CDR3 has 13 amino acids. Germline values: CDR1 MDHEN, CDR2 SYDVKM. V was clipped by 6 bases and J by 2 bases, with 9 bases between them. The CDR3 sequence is CASSSGTTDTQYF. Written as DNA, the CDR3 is TGTGCCAGCAGCTCCGGTACCACAGATACGCAGTATTTT.

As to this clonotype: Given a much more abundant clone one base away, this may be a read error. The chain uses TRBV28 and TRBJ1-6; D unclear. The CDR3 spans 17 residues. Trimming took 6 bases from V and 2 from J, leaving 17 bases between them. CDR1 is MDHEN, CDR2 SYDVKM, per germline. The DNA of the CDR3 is TGTGCCAGCAGACCCCGGACCCGAGGAACCTATAATTCACCCCTCCACTTT. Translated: CASRPRTRGTYNSPLHF.

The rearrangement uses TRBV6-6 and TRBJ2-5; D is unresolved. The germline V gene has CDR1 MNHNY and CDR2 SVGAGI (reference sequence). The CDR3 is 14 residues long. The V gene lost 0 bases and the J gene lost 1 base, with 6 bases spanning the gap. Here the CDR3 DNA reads TGTGCCAGCAGTTACTCGGACCCCCAAGAGACCCAGTACTTC. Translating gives CASSYSDPQETQYF.